What follows describes a single T cell receptor (beta chain). Its antigen is as yet unknown. This specimen belongs to a study of PD-1 blockade in classical Hodgkin lymphoma. Looking at the study overall: Patients were given intravenous nivolumab, 3 mg/kg, every 2 weeks.

With no exception, relapse followed autologous stem cell transplantation in all patients, and brentuximab vedotin exposure varied. Best response was recorded as complete response, partial response or progressive disease. Study findings and constraints: Newly diagnosed patients reportedly trailed healthy donors in baseline TCR diversity. Repertoires differed for reasons still undefined, possibly disease activity or prior therapy.

Profiled with immunoSEQ multiplex PCR; TCRdb holds only in-frame clones, not every one. The table shows 20,000 to 30,000 clones, with approximately 80% occurring only once. The CDR3 length is 11 residues. Trimming removed 7 bases from V and 10 bases from J, with 11 bases in between. Germline V gene lookup returns CDR1 MNHEY and CDR2 SMNVEV (reference sequence). The TCR comes from a human donor with classical Hodgkin lymphoma. Sequences were derived from peripheral blood mononuclear cells (PBMCs), sampled at baseline. The chain couples TRBV27 to TRBJ2-1; no definite D call. CDR3 DNA: TGTGCCAGCACCTGGCTGGACGAGCAGTTCTTC. Amino acids: CASTWLDEQFF.